The rows below give T cell receptor beta chains drawn from one sample of a study of STAT3 mutations in large granular lymphocyte leukemia. Method: immunoSEQ multiplex PCR; TCRdb's copy keeps in-frame clones and lacks some. The sample has about 5,200 clones; about 71% are singletons. The sequenced sample consisted of PBMCs. Source of these receptors: a human donor with T large granular lymphocyte leukemia. Some clones in this sample may be carry-over from other donors' samples. CDR3s include the opening cysteine and the closing phenylalanine or tryptophan. Fields, in order: V gene, J gene, clone size, D gene, CDR3 DNA, CDR3 protein. A D gene is named only where the DNA matches it firmly. Clone size is not always given. Where it is, it says once, few, many or a class for expanded clones.

v_gene: TRBV13
j_gene: TRBJ2-7
abundance: -
d_gene: -
CDR3nt: TGTGCCAGCAGCTTAGCGGGGAACTCCTACGAGCAGTACTTC
CDR3aa: CASSLAGNSYEQYF

v_gene: TRBV7-9
j_gene: TRBJ2-4
abundance: -
d_gene: TRBD1
CDR3nt: TGTGCCAGCAGCTCCGGGACAGGGGGCTCGCGCAACATTCAGTACTTC
CDR3aa: CASSSGTGGSRNIQYF

v_gene: TRBV21-1
j_gene: TRBJ1-5
abundance: -
d_gene: -
CDR3nt: TGTGCCAGCAGCAATAGGACAGGCAATCAGCCCCAGCATTTT
CDR3aa: CASSNRTGNQPQHF

v_gene: TRBV7-2
j_gene: TRBJ1-1
abundance: -
d_gene: -
CDR3nt: TGTGCCAGCAGCTGGGGACAGAACACTGAAGCTTTCTTT
CDR3aa: CASSWGQNTEAFF

v_gene: TRBV28
j_gene: TRBJ2-3
abundance: large
d_gene: TRBD2
CDR3nt: TGTGCCAGCAGTTTCGCCCCGCGGGCCGGGACTAGCGGGAGGCGGGTTACAGATACGCAGTATTTT
CDR3aa: CASSFAPRAGTSGRRVTDTQYF

v_gene: TRBV5-1
j_gene: TRBJ2-5
abundance: -
d_gene: -
CDR3nt: TGCGCCAGCAGCTTGGGGCAGGGAGGAGAGACCCAGTACTTC
CDR3aa: CASSLGQGGETQYF

v_gene: TRBV30
j_gene: TRBJ2-3
abundance: few
d_gene: TRBD2
CDR3nt: TGTGCCTGGAGTGTATCACTAGCGGGAGTGAGCACAGATACGCAGTATTTT
CDR3aa: CAWSVSLAGVSTDTQYF

v_gene: TRBV19
j_gene: TRBJ1-5
abundance: -
d_gene: TRBD1
CDR3nt: TGTGCCAGTAGTCCAAGACAGGGGGCAGGCAATCAGCCCCAGCATTTT
CDR3aa: CASSPRQGAGNQPQHF

v_gene: TRBV4-1
j_gene: TRBJ2-5
abundance: -
d_gene: -
CDR3nt: TGCGCCAGCAGCCAACAAACTGCCCAAGAGACCCAGTACTTC
CDR3aa: CASSQQTAQETQYF

v_gene: TRBV6-6
j_gene: TRBJ2-7
abundance: once
d_gene: -
CDR3nt: TGTGCCAGCAGTTACAGGGGCCCAGGCTACGAGCAGTACTTC
CDR3aa: CASSYRGPGYEQYF

v_gene: TRBV5-4
j_gene: TRBJ1-1
abundance: -
d_gene: -
CDR3nt: TGTGCCAGCAGCTTGGGTCGGGGACGAACCCCGAACACTGAAGCTTTCTTT
CDR3aa: CASSLGRGRTPNTEAFF

v_gene: TRBV12-5
j_gene: TRBJ2-1
abundance: -
d_gene: -
CDR3nt: TGTGCTAGTGGTCCCGATGGGGATTACCGTTACAATGAGCAGTTCTTC
CDR3aa: CASGPDGDYRYNEQFF

v_gene: TRBV30
j_gene: TRBJ2-5
abundance: -
d_gene: TRBD1
CDR3nt: TGTGCCTGGAGTAGGGCCAGGGGGAAAGAGACCCAGTACTTC
CDR3aa: CAWSRARGKETQYF